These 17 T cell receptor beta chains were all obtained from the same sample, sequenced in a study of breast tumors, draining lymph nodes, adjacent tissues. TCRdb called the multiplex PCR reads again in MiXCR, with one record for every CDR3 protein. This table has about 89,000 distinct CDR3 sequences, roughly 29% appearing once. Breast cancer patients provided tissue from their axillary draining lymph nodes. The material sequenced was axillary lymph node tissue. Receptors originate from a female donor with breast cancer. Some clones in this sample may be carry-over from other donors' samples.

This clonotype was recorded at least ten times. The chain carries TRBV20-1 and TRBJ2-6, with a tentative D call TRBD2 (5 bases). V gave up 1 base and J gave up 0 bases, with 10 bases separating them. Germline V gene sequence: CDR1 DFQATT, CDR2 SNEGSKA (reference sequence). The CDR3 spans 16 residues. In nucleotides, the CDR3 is TGCAGTGCTAGAGTTGAGGGAACCTCTGGGGCCAACGTCCTGACTTTC. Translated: CSARVEGTSGANVLTF.

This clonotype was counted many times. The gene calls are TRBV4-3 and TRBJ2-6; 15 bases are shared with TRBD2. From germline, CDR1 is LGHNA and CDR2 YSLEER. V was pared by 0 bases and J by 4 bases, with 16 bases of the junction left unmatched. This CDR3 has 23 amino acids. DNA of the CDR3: TGCGCCAGCAGCCAAGAGCTCCCCCCCCGGACTAGCGGGAGGGCCGGAGGGGCCAACGTCCTGACTTTC. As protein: CASSQELPPRTSGRAGGANVLTF.

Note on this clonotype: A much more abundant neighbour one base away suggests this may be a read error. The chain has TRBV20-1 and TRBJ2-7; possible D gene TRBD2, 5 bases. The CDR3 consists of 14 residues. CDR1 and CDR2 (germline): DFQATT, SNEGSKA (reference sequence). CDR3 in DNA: TGCACTGCTATAAACCTAGCATTGGCTTCCGAGCAGTACTTC. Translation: CTAINLALASEQYF.

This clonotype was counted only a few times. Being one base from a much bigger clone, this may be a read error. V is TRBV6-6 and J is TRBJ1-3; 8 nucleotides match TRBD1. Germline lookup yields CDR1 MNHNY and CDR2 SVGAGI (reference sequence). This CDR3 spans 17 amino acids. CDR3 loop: CASSHSPRTGTGNTIYF. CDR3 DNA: TGTGCCAGCAGTCACTCACCTCGGACAGGGACTGGAAACACCATATATTTT.

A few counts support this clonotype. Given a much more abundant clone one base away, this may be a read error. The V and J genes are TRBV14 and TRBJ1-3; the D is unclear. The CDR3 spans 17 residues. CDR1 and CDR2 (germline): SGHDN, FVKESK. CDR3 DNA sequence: TGTGCCAGCAGCCAAGATCCTGGTAGCAGCTCTGGAACCACCATATATTTT. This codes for CASSQDPGSSSGTTIYF. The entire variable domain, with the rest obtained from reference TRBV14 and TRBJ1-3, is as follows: EAGVTQFPSHSVIEKGQTVTLRCDPISGHDNLYWYRRVMGKEIKFLLHFVKESKQDESGMPNNRFLAERTGGTYSTLKVQPAELEDSGVYFCASSQDPGSSSGTTIYFGEGSWLTVV.

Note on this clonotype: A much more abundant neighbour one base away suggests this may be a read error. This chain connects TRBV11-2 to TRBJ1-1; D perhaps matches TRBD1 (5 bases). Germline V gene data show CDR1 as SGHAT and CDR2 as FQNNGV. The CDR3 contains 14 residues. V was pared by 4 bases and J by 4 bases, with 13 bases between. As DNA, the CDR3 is TGTGCCAGCAGCTCTCAGGGTTGGGCCACTGAAGCTTTCTTT. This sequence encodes CASSSQGWATEAFF.

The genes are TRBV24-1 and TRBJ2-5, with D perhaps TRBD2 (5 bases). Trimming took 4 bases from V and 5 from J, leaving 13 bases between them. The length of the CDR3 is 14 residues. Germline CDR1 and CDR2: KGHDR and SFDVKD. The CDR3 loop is CATSDDRTGETQYF. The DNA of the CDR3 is TGTGCCACCAGTGACGATAGGACGGGGGAGACCCAGTACTTC.

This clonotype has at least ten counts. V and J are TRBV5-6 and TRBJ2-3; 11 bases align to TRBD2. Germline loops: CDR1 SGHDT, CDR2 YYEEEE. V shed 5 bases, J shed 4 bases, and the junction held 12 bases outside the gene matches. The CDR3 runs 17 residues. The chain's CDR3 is CASRQSSLAGGSDTQYF. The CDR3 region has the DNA TGTGCCAGCAGACAATCGTCGCTAGCGGGAGGTTCAGATACGCAGTATTTT.

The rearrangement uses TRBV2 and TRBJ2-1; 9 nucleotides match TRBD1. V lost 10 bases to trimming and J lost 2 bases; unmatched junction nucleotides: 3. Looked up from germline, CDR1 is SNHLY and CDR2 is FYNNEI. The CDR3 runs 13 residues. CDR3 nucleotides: TGTGCCAACAGACAGGGGGCCTACAATGAGCAGTTCTTC. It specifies CANRQGAYNEQFF.

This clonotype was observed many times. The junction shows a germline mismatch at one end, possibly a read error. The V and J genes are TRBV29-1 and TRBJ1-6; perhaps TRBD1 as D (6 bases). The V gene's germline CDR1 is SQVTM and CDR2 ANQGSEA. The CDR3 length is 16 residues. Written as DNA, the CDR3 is TGCAGCGTTGAGCCGCTTGAGCAGGGGAGGCATTCATCCCTCCACTTT. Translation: CSVEPLEQGRHSSLHF.

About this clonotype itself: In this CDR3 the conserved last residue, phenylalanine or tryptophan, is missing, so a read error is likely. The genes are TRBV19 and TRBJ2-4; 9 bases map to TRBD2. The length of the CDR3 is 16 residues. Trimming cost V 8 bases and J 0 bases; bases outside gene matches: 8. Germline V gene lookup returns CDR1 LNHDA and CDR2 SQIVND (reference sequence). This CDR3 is CASLPAGGLAKNIQYS. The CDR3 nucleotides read TGTGCCAGTTTACCAGCGGGAGGTCTAGCCAAAAACATTCAGTACTCC.

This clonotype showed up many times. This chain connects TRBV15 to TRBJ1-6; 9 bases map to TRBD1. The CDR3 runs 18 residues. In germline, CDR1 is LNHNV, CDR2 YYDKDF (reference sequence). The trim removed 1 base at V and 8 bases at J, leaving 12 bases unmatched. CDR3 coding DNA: TGTGCCACCAGCAGAGGGCCCGGGACAGGGTTCGTGGATTCACCCCTCCACTTT. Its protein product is CATSRGPGTGFVDSPLHF. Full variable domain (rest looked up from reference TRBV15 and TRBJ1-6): DAMVIQNPRYQVTQFGKPVTLSCSQTLNHNVMYWYQQKSSQAPKLLFHYYDKDFNNEADTPDNFQSRRPNTSFCFLDIRSPGLGDTAMYLCATSRGPGTGFVDSPLHFGNGTRLTVT.

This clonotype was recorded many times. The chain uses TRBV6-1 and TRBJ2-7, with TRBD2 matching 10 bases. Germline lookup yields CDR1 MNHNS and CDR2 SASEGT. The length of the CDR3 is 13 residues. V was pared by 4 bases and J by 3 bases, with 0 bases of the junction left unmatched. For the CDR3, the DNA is TGTGCCAGCAGTGGACTAGCGGGCTACGAGCAGTACTTC. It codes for CASSGLAGYEQYF.

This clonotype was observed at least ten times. Here the CDR3 reads CASSHRGGARETQYF. In DNA, the CDR3 is TGTGCCAGCAGCCACCGAGGCGGGGCCCGGGAGACCCAGTACTTC. This sequence joins TRBV14 and TRBJ2-5; tentative D call: TRBD2 (6 bases). The CDR3 runs to 15 residues. The V gene lost 3 bases and the J gene lost 5 bases, with 16 bases spanning the gap. Germline values: CDR1 SGHDN, CDR2 FVKESK.

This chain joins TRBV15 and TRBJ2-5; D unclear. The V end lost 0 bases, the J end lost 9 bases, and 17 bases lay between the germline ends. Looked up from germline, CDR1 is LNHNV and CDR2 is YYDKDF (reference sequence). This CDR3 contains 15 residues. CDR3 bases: TGTGCCACCAGCAGAGATCGAGTATGTCCCGAGGCCCAGTACTTC. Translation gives CATSRDRVCPEAQYF.

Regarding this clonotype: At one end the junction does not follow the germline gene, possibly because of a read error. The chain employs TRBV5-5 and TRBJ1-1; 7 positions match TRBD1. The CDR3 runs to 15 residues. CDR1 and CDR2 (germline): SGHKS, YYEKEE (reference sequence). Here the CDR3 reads CVSSLEAGGLTEAFF. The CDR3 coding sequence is TGTGTCAGCAGCTTGGAGGCAGGGGGGCTCACTGAAGCTTTCTTT.

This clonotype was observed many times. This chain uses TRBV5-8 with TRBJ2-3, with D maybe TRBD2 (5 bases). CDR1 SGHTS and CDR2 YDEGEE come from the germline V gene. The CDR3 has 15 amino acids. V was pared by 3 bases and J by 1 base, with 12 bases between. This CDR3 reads CASSSPVGGTDTQYF. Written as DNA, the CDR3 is TGTGCCAGCAGCTCCCCCGTGGGAGGCACAGATACGCAGTATTTT.